This TCR beta chain originates from a study of early T cells in non-severe SARS-CoV-2 infection. Individual cDNA molecules received unique molecular identifiers during library preparation. TCRdb reprocessed the 5' RACE reads with MiXCR, giving one entry per CDR3 protein. The repertoire holds tens of thousands of distinct CDR3 sequences, roughly 7.3% seen once, with 7% to 10% in the top ten. V lost 8 bases and J lost 1, with 18 bases in between. CDR3 length: 15 residues. The germline gives CDR1 SQVTM, CDR2 ANQGSEA. This clonotype was seen a handful of times. Sequenced input: whole blood. This receptor was taken from an adult who was a healthcare worker with PCR-confirmed SARS-CoV-2 infection or an uninfected control (not recorded which). V is TRBV29-1 and J is TRBJ1-5; tentatively, D is TRBD1 (6 bases). The CDR3 DNA sequence: TGCAGCCCGAACAGGGTCTGTAGGAGCAATCAGCCCCAGCATTTT. It encodes CSPNRVCRSNQPQHF.